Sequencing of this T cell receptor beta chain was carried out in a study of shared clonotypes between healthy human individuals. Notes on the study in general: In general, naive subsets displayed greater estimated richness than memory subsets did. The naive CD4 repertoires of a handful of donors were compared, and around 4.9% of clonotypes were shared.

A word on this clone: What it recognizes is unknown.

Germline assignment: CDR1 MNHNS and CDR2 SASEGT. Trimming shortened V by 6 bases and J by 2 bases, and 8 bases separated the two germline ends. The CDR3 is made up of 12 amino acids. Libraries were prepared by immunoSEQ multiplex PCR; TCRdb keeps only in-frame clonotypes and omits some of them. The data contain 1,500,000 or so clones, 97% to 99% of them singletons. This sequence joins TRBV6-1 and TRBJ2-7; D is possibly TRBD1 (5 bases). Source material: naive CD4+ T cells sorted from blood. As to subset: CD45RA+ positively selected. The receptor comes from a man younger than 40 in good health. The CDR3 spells CASRQTAYEQYF. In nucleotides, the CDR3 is TGTGCCAGCAGGCAGACAGCCTACGAGCAGTACTTC.